This entry features one TCR beta chain sequence. Its antigen is undetermined. This sample is part of a study of shared clonotypes between healthy human individuals. Study details: Each donor contributed plates that comprised three CD4 naive, three CD4 memory, two CD8 naive and one CD8 memory.

CDR1 is SQVTM and CDR2 is ANQGSEA in the germline V gene. CDR3 length: 14 residues. V lost 5 bases to trimming and J lost 3 bases, with 17 bases between them. Generated by immunoSEQ multiplex PCR, the TCRdb table keeps only in-frame clones and is missing some. The data show about 1.5 million clones, with 95% to 99% seen just once and roughly 0.42% held by the top ten. Overall study findings and caveats: A handful of donors showed sharing of 4.5% to 5% of naive CD4 clonotypes.

Only Caucasian adults living in Nashville, Tennessee served as donors. A split of CD4+ cells into CD45RA+ naive and CD45RA-negative memory subsets was performed. The sequencing sample was made of naive CD4+ T cells sorted from blood. Noted subset: CD45RA+ positively selected. This clonotype originated in a man aged 25-40 years in good health. The V call is TRBV29-1, the J call TRBJ2-7; unclear D gene. DNA of the CDR3: TGCAGCGTTCAAATCTACTCGCTGATCTACGAGCAGTACTTC. Translating it yields CSVQIYSLIYEQYF.